The next 2 T cell receptor beta chains were all read from a single sample in a study of blood T cells in healthy people across ages. Sample-barcoded 5' priming and a J-beta primer mix drove a second PCR of 7 to 11 cycles. From the 5' RACE reads, TCRdb called clonotypes with MiXCR, one entry per CDR3 protein. Among about 1.7 million distinct CDR3 sequences, about 30% were seen once, and the ten largest hold 7.7%. What was sequenced was blood. The source is a woman in her 30s in good health.

This clonotype appeared a few times. V is TRBV5-1 and J is TRBJ2-1; D remains ambiguous. Trimming stripped 5 bases from V and 4 bases from J, with 16 bases between. In germline, CDR1 is SGHRS, CDR2 YFSETQ. The CDR3 covers 15 residues. In DNA form, the CDR3 reads TGCGCCAGCAGGGATCTGGGCGGCAGTTACAATGAGCAGTTCTTC. Translating it yields CASRDLGGSYNEQFF.

There are a few counts of this clonotype. The V gene is TRBV30, the J gene TRBJ2-7; the D gene could be TRBD1 or TRBD2 (5 bases each). This CDR3 contains 14 residues. The germline V gene has CDR1 GTSNPN and CDR2 SVGIG (reference sequence). The V end lost 0 bases, the J end lost 7 bases, and 16 bases lay between the germline ends. For the CDR3, the DNA is TGTGCCTGGAGTGTAGGGGCGGCTCGGGGTGAGCAGTACTTC. Its protein product is CAWSVGAARGEQYF.